This T cell receptor beta chain was retrieved from a study of blood T cells in healthy people across ages. Study-level findings and limits: In these data, TCR beta diversity tracked strongly with naive T cell percentage.

A J-beta primer mix and a sample-barcoded 5' primer were used in a second PCR of roughly 6 to 11 cycles. A single record per CDR3 protein comes from TCRdb applying MiXCR to the 5' RACE reads. The table has about a million distinct CDR3 sequences, roughly 48% seen once; the top ten hold under 15%. This clonotype appeared a few times. Antigen unknown. Trimming shortened V by 5 bases and J by 8 bases, and 13 bases separated the two germline ends. The CDR3 has 13 amino acids. Germline CDR1 is MGHRA and CDR2 is YSYEKL. Donors were healthy Caucasian individuals from Russia aged roughly 6 to 100. Sample: blood. This TCR was sampled from a man aged 25-40 years in good health. The V call is TRBV4-1, the J call TRBJ2-1; D may be TRBD2 (7 bases). For the CDR3, the DNA is TGCGCCAGCAGCTTCCGGGGGGCCCATGAGCAGTTCTTC. The encoded protein is CASSFRGAHEQFF.